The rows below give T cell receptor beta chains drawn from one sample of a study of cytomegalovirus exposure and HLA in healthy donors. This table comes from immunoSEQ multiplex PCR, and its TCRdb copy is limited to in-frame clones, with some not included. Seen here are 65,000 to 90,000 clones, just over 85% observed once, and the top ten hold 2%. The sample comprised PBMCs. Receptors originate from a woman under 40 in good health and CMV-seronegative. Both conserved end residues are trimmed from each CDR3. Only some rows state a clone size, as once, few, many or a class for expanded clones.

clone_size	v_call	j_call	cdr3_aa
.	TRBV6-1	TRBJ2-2	ASSADFNRELF
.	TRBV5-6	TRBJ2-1	ASAQTGNEQF
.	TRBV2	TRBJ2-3	ASSRLAGAPDTQY
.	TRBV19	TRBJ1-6	ASNPRMTGAANSPLH
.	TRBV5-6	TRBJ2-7	ASTPLGGSAYEQY
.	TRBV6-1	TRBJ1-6	ASSGTVAGYNSPLH
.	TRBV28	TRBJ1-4	ASTWDRERTEKLF
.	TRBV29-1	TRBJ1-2	SVPLDFPDGYT
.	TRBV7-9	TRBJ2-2	ASSRTSGSSGELF
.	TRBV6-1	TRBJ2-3	ASSALTGAVDTQY
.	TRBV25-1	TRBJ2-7	ASSAGVQATSQY
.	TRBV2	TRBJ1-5	ASQGDSNQPQH
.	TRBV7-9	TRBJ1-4	ASSPGQGEKLF
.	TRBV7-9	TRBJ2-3	ASSPILADTQY
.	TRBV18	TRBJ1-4	ASSPPGTPEKLF
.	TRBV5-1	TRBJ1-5	ASSRTGGDQPQH
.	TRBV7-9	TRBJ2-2	ASSGRDKNTGELF
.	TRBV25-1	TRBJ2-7	ASSVGGRNYEQY
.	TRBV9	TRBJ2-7	ASSDGTTPYEQY
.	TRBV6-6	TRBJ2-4	ASSYPKAGMGNIQY
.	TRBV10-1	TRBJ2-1	ASSDSAGSYNEQF
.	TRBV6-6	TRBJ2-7	ASSYLSGAAYEQY
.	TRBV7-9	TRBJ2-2	ASSLQGHLQNTGELL
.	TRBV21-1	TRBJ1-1	ASIQDPGQGAITEAF
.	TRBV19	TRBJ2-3	ASSPSGRETDTQY
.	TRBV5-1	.	ASSLGGTGGSYEQY
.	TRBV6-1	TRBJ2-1	ASIPGLAGYNEQF
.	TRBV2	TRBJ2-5	ASSGAGAQETQY
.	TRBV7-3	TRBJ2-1	ASSSGLAGGNEQF
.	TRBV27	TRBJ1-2	ASSALPMDRVRSGYT
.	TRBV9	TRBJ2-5	ASSWGGEEETQY
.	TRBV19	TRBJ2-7	ASSRSGDRWSYEQY
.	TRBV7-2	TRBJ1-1	ASSNRGVNTEAF
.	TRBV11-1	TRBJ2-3	ASSRDSTDTQY
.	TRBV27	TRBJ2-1	ASTPVATHYNEQF
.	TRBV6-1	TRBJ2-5	ATRPTGGEETQY
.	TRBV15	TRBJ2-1	ATSRGLAGGQF
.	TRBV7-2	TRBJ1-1	ASSLFTGNTEAF
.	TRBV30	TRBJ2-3	AWNPSGRGDTDTQY
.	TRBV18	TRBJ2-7	ASSPGLAGGYEQY
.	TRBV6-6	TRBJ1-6	ASSRTGSAYNSPLH
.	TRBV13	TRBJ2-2	ASSLRTGELF
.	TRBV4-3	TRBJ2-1	ASSQYRDNPEVQF
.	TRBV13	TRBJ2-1	ASSYQISGVYNEQF
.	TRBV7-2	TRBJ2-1	ASRPGLAGENEQF
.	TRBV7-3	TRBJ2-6	ASSLPGNVLT
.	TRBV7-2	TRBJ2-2	ASSLGIAANTGELF
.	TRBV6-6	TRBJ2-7	ASSTGRFDRGY
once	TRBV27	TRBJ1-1	ASSEGRGNTEAF
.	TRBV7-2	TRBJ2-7	ASSLRASGSSYEQY
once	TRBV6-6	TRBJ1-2	ASSDRTNYGYT